This T cell receptor beta chain was profiled in a study of T-cell memory formation after mild COVID-19. Across the study: Clusters of TCRs were largely donor specific.

Note on this clonotype: Antigen unknown.

V was clipped by 3 bases and J by 2 bases, with 10 bases between them. CDR1 SQVTM and CDR2 ANQGSEA come from the germline V gene. The CDR3 runs to 13 residues. TCRdb analysed the 5' RACE reads with MiXCR anew, one entry per CDR3 protein. Here the sample spans fewer than 150,000 distinct CDR3 sequences, 15% to 20% being singletons. Regarding the study as a whole: Later expanders leaned CD4+, whereas day 15 to 85 contracting clones were balanced CD4/CD8.

Input material: PBMCs or a T cell subset sorted from them (not recorded which). This sequence originates from a man aged 18-30 years who had mild COVID-19 (a few samples of this study predate the infection). Cell type and time point are not known. This chain connects TRBV29-1 to TRBJ2-5; perhaps TRBD1 as D (7 bases). The CDR3 DNA reads TGCAGCGTTGACAGGGGGGTACAAGAGACCCAGTACTTC. It translates to CSVDRGVQETQYF.